One sample yielded the 12 T cell receptor beta chains listed below, sequenced in a study of blood T cell repertoires in COVID-19. The protocol was immunoSEQ multiplex PCR, while the TCRdb copy is restricted to in-frame clones and leaves out a portion. The table shows some 290,000 clones, with 75% to 90% occurring only once. Sequenced input: peripheral blood. The receptors were gathered from a woman in her twenties or thirties with COVID-19, enrolled during active disease.

The CDR3 sequence is CASSFGQGGFDSPLHF. CDR3 coding DNA: TGTGCCAGCAGTTTCGGACAGGGAGGATTTGATTCACCCCTCCACTTT. V gene TRBV27 combines with J gene TRBJ1-6; TRBD1 aligns across 8 bases. V lost 3 bases to trimming and J lost 8 bases; unmatched junction nucleotides: 9. The CDR3 covers 16 residues. CDR1 and CDR2 from the germline V gene are MNHEY and SMNVEV (reference sequence).

The J gene is TRBJ2-2, the V gene TRBV7-8; D perhaps matches TRBD2 (6 bases). Trimming took off 6 bases at V and 6 bases at J, with 23 bases between the two ends. The CDR3 is made up of 17 amino acids. Germline CDR1 reads SGHVS; CDR2 reads FQNEAQ. CDR3 nucleotide sequence: TGTGCCAGCAGTCCGACGGTTCCCGGGAGTGGATCCGGGGAGCTGTTTTTT. Residues: CASSPTVPGSGSGELFF. Drawing the rest from reference TRBV7-8 and TRBJ2-2, the complete variable domain is GAGVSQSPRYKVAKRGQDVALRCDPISGHVSLFWYQQALGQGPEFLTYFQNEAQLDKSGLPSDRFFAERPEGSVSTLKIQRTQQEDSAVYLCASSPTVPGSGSGELFFGEGSRLTVL.

This chain connects TRBV10-3 to TRBJ2-5; TRBD1 matches at 7 bases. Germline CDR1 ENHRY, CDR2 SYGVKD. With V trimmed by 6 bases and J by 4 bases, 8 bases remained unmatched. The CDR3 is made up of 14 amino acids. This CDR3 is CAISGTGAGETQYF. The CDR3 DNA sequence: TGTGCCATCAGCGGTACAGGGGCTGGAGAGACCCAGTACTTC.

V gene TRBV6-4 combines with J gene TRBJ1-1; D is uncertain. The germline gives CDR1 MRHNA, CDR2 SNTAGT. This CDR3 is built from 15 residues. Deletions cut 4 bases from V and 4 bases from J, with 16 bases between. The CDR3 loop is CASSVGTVRSTEAFF. DNA of the CDR3: TGTGCCAGCAGTGTGGGTACCGTTAGGAGCACTGAAGCTTTCTTT.

This chain connects TRBV3-1 (or the pseudogene TRBV3-2) to TRBJ1-1; 7 nucleotides align to TRBD1. The germline gives CDR1 LGHDT, CDR2 YNNKEL (reference sequence). This CDR3 contains 11 residues. The V and J ends lost 7 bases and 8 bases, in that order; junction bases with no gene match: 4. The DNA for the CDR3 is TGTGCCAGCACCGCAGGGGGGGAAGCTTTCTTT. Translation: CASTAGGEAFF.

The chain carries TRBV5-1 and TRBJ2-2, with 14 bases lining up with TRBD2. Germline assignment: CDR1 SGHRS and CDR2 YFSETQ. With 2 bases clipped from V and 7 bases from J, the junction kept 4 bases outside the gene matches. CDR3 length equals 16 residues. CDR3 sequence reads: CASSFSGTSGSGELFF. The CDR3 DNA reads TGCGCCAGCAGCTTCTCCGGGACTAGCGGGAGCGGGGAGCTGTTTTTT.

The genes are TRBV3-1 (or the pseudogene TRBV3-2) and TRBJ2-1, with a weak D call TRBD2 (6 bases). CDR1 and CDR2 (germline): LGHDT, YNNKEL (reference sequence). V lost 9 bases, J lost 5 bases, and 11 bases lay in between. CDR3 size: 12 residues. CDR3 sequence: CASRRADNEQFF. The CDR3 DNA reads TGTGCCAGTCGGAGGGCAGACAATGAGCAGTTCTTC.

The genes are TRBV30 and TRBJ1-6, with D unclear. Germline CDR1 and CDR2: GTSNPN and SVGIG (reference sequence). V was trimmed by 1 base and J by 9 bases, leaving 10 bases between them. This CDR3 spans 13 amino acids. CDR3 in DNA: TGTGCCTGGAGTGATGTGGCCGCTTCACCCCTCCACTTT. Encoded protein: CAWSDVAASPLHF.

In the case of this clone: Additional DNA sequences in this sample encode the identical CDR3. The chain carries TRBV2 and TRBJ1-5; TRBD1 agrees at 7 bases. Germline lookup yields CDR1 SNHLY and CDR2 FYNNEI. The CDR3 runs to 15 residues. V gave up 5 bases and J gave up 4 bases; unmatched junction bases: 8. CDR3 amino acids: CASSSTGVGNQPQHF. The CDR3 DNA reads as TGTGCCAGCAGTTCTACAGGGGTCGGGAATCAGCCCCAGCATTTT.

CDR3 in amino acids: CASGLTGVRGNTIYF. The CDR3 DNA follows: TGTGCTAGTGGTTTGACAGGGGTTCGGGGAAACACCATATATTTT. The chain carries TRBV12-5 and TRBJ1-3, with 7 bases identical to TRBD1. The CDR3 is 15 amino acids. V lost 2 bases, J lost 4 bases, and 5 bases stayed unmatched. Per the germline V gene, CDR1 is LGHNT and CDR2 is FRNRAP.

The gene calls are TRBV28 and TRBJ1-3; possibly TRBD1 for D (5 bases). The CDR3 covers 11 residues. V was cut by 2 bases and J by 10 bases, with 6 bases left in between. Germline values: CDR1 MDHEN, CDR2 SYDVKM. The CDR3 sequence: CASSLTGTIYF. CDR3 bases: TGTGCCAGCAGTTTAACAGGAACCATATATTTT.

The chain links TRBV5-1 to TRBJ2-7; TRBD1 might be the D (7 bases). This CDR3 has 13 residues. Germline assignment: CDR1 SGHRS and CDR2 YFSETQ. V shed 4 bases and J shed 6 bases, with 14 bases lying between them. The CDR3 loop reads CASSPRQGGEQYF. CDR3 coding DNA: TGCGCCAGCAGCCCCAGACAGGGAGGCGAGCAGTACTTC.